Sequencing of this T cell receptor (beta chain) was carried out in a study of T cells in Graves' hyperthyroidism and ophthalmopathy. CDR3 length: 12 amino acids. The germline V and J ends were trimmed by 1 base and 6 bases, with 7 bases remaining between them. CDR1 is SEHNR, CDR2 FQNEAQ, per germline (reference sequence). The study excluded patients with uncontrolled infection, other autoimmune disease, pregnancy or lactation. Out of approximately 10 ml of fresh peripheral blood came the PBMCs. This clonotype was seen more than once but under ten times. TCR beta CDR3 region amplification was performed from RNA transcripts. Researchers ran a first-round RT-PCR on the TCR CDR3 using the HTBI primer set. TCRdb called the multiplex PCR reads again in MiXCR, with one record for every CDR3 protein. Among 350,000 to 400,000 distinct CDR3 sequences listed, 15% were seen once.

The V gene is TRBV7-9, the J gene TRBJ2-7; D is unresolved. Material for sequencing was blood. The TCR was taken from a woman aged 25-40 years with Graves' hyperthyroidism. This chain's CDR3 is CASSLGASEQYF. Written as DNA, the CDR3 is TGTGCCAGCAGCTTAGGGGCCAGCGAGCAGTACTTC.